Listed below are T cell receptor beta chains from one sample, sequenced in a study of blood T cell repertoires in COVID-19. The table came from immunoSEQ multiplex PCR; TCRdb's copy has only in-frame clones and leaves some out. The data hold about 150,000 clones, with about 85% observed a single time. Sequenced: peripheral blood. The receptor source for this set is a human donor with COVID-19, enrolled during active disease. The donor label of this sample is uncertain. CDR3s include the opening cysteine and the closing phenylalanine or tryptophan. The D gene is left open where the match is weak. Rows may omit the clone size; those that give it use once, few, many or a size class.

d_gene	v_gene	abundance	j_gene	CDR3aa	CDR3nt
-	TRBV19	few	TRBJ1-5	CASSNRGGGNQPQHF	TGTGCCAGTAGTAATCGGGGTGGGGGCAATCAGCCCCAGCATTTT
TRBD2	TRBV5-1	-	TRBJ2-2	CASSLVASGSTGELFF	TGCGCCAGCAGCTTGGTTGCTAGCGGGAGCACCGGGGAGCTGTTTTTT
TRBD1	TRBV25-1	-	TRBJ2-6	CASSEAGDSGANVLTF	TGTGCCAGCAGTGAGGCAGGGGACAGTGGGGCCAACGTCCTGACTTTC
-	TRBV19	-	TRBJ2-5	CASSRGLQETQYF	TGTGCCAGTAGTAGGGGGCTCCAAGAGACCCAGTACTTC
-	TRBV29-1	-	TRBJ2-7	CSAIRRNSYEQYF	TGCAGCGCGATCAGGAGGAACTCCTACGAGCAGTACTTC
-	TRBV5-5	-	TRBJ2-6	CASSAGQFSGANVLTF	TGTGCCAGCAGCGCGGGACAGTTCTCTGGGGCCAACGTCCTGACTTTC
TRBD1	TRBV19	-	TRBJ1-6	CASSIGQGDSPLHF	TGTGCCAGTAGTATAGGGCAGGGGGACTCACCCCTCCACTTT
-	TRBV29-1	-	TRBJ1-1	CSGGNTEAFF	TGCAGCGGAGGGAACACTGAAGCTTTCTTT
-	TRBV18	-	TRBJ1-4	CASSSHSGLTNEKLFF	TGTGCCAGCTCAAGCCATTCAGGGTTGACTAATGAAAAACTGTTTTTT
-	TRBV27	-	TRBJ1-2	CASGGLGSYGYTF	TGTGCCAGCGGGGGCCTAGGGAGCTATGGCTACACCTTC
TRBD1	TRBV19	-	TRBJ1-1	CASSTTGGRTEAFF	TGTGCCAGTAGTACGACAGGGGGCCGTACTGAAGCTTTCTTT
TRBD1	TRBV19	-	TRBJ1-5	CASSIGPGQWNQPQHF	TGTGCCAGTAGTATAGGACCGGGACAGTGGAATCAGCCCCAGCATTTT
-	TRBV18	-	TRBJ2-3	CASSPPTDTQYF	TGTGCCAGCTCACCCCCTACAGATACGCAGTATTTT
TRBD1	TRBV19	once	TRBJ2-5	CASSHRGRALQETQYF	TGTGCCAGTAGTCACAGGGGAAGGGCTTTACAAGAGACCCAGTACTTC
TRBD1	TRBV7-9	-	TRBJ2-5	CASSLGSRTGGETQYF	TGTGCCAGCAGCTTAGGGTCACGGACAGGGGGTGAGACCCAGTACTTC
-	TRBV28	-	TRBJ2-2	CASNQQGFLGTGELFF	TGTGCCAGCAACCAGCAGGGGTTCCTAGGCACCGGGGAGCTGTTTTTT
-	TRBV7-9	-	TRBJ2-5	CASSLPSGDLKTQYF	TGTGCCAGCAGCTTACCGTCAGGGGATCTAAAGACCCAGTACTTC
TRBD1	TRBV19	-	TRBJ1-4	CASSPTGVNEKLFF	TGTGCCAGTAGTCCGACAGGGGTTAATGAAAAACTGTTTTTT
-	TRBV6-5	-	TRBJ1-5	CASSRQSNQPQHF	TGTGCCAGCAGTAGACAGAGCAATCAGCCCCAGCATTTT
TRBD1	TRBV7-6	-	TRBJ2-3	CATGGTGGTDTQYF	TGTGCCACCGGGGGAACAGGGGGAACAGATACGCAGTATTTT
TRBD1	TRBV5-1	-	TRBJ1-5	CASSLGTGGGQPQHF	TGCGCCAGCAGCCTAGGGACAGGGGGCGGTCAGCCCCAGCATTTT
TRBD1	TRBV7-9	-	TRBJ1-3	CASSSRRDSPRFPGNTIYF	TGTGCCAGCAGCTCAAGACGGGACAGCCCGAGATTTCCAGGAAACACCATATATTTT
-	TRBV6-4	once	TRBJ1-2	CASSDSSGAYGYTF	TGTGCCAGCAGTGACTCGTCAGGCGCCTATGGCTACACCTTC
-	TRBV6-6	-	TRBJ2-3	CASSYSIFRGDTQYF	TGTGCCAGCAGTTACTCGATTTTCAGAGGAGATACGCAGTATTTT
TRBD2	TRBV7-2	-	TRBJ2-5	CASSTREGLETQYF	TGTGCCAGCAGCACCAGGGAGGGATTAGAGACCCAGTACTTC
-	TRBV19	-	TRBJ1-1	CASNPGPGTEAFF	TGTGCCAGTAACCCAGGCCCCGGCACTGAAGCTTTCTTT
TRBD2	TRBV5-1	-	TRBJ2-1	CASSLRSGGYNEQFF	TGCGCCAGCAGCTTGCGCAGCGGGGGGTACAATGAGCAGTTCTTC
-	TRBV4-2	few	TRBJ2-7	CASSQIEKTRAEQYF	TGTGCCAGCAGCCAAATAGAAAAGACTAGGGCCGAGCAGTACTTC
-	TRBV7-2	-	TRBJ1-2	CASSLNEGIYGYTF	TGTGCCAGCAGCTTAAACGAGGGAATATATGGCTACACCTTC
-	TRBV2	once	TRBJ1-5	CASRDSNQPQHF	TGTGCCAGCCGCGATAGCAATCAGCCCCAGCATTTT
-	TRBV19	-	TRBJ1-5	CASSPDSVYQPQHF	TGTGCCAGTAGCCCTGACTCGGTTTATCAGCCCCAGCATTTT
TRBD1	TRBV2	-	TRBJ2-1	CASSGQGLREQFF	TGTGCCAGCAGTGGACAGGGGCTTCGTGAGCAGTTCTTC
TRBD1	TRBV29-1	-	TRBJ2-7	CSVVRDRGPSRDEQYF	TGCAGCGTTGTCCGGGACAGGGGGCCCTCCCGGGACGAGCAGTACTTC
-	TRBV21-1	-	TRBJ2-5	CASSNCLTQYF	TGTGCCAGCAGCAATTGTCTTACCCAGTACTTC
-	TRBV5-6	-	TRBJ2-3	CASSRNRDTHNTDTQYF	TGTGCCAGCAGCCGGAACCGGGACACCCACAACACAGATACGCAGTATTTT
-	TRBV5-1	-	TRBJ1-2	CASSLMGSYGYTF	TGCGCCAGCAGCTTGATGGGCAGCTATGGCTACACCTTC
TRBD1	TRBV3-1/TRBV3-2	-	TRBJ1-2	CASSQHDRGIYGYTF	TGTGCCAGCAGCCAACACGACAGGGGCATCTATGGCTACACCTTC